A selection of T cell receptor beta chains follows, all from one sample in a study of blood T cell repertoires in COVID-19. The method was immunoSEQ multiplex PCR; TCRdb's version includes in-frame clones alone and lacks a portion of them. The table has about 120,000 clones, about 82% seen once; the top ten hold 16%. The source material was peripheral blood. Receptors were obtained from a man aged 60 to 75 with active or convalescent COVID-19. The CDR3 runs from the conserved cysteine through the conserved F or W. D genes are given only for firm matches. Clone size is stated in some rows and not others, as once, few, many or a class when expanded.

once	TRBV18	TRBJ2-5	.	CASSRTGILWPETQYF	TGTGCCAGCTCAAGAACCGGGATACTTTGGCCCGAGACCCAGTACTTC
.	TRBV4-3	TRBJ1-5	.	CASSQEAGWQPQHF	TGCGCCAGCAGCCAAGAGGCAGGGTGGCAGCCCCAGCATTTT
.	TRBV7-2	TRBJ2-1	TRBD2	CASSLPGLAGDGSGEQFF	TGTGCCAGCAGCCTACCGGGACTAGCGGGAGATGGATCGGGTGAGCAGTTCTTC
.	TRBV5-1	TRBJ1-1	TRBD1	CASSAQGAYTEAFF	TGCGCCAGCAGCGCTCAGGGGGCCTACACTGAAGCTTTCTTT
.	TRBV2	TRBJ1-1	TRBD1	CASRSGTGGHTEAFF	TGTGCCAGCAGGAGCGGGACAGGGGGGCACACTGAAGCTTTCTTT
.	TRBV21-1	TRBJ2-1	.	CASSKVSGRSGNEQFF	TGTGCCAGCAGCAAAGTAAGCGGGAGATCGGGCAATGAGCAGTTCTTC
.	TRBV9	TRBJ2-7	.	CASSVGAGWSYEQYF	TGTGCCAGCAGCGTAGGAGCGGGTTGGTCCTACGAGCAGTACTTC
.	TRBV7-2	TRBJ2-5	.	CASSLANTEGQETQYF	TGTGCCAGCAGCTTAGCCAATACGGAGGGGCAAGAGACCCAGTACTTC
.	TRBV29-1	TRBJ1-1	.	CSVPRRAGTEAFF	TGCAGCGTGCCCAGGAGGGCAGGCACTGAAGCTTTCTTT
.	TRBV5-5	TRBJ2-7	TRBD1	CASSPSGQGVYEQYF	TGTGCCAGCAGCCCTTCGGGACAGGGGGTCTACGAGCAGTACTTC
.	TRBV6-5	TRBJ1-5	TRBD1	CAARTGSNQPQHF	TGTGCCGCCAGGACAGGGAGCAATCAGCCCCAGCATTTT
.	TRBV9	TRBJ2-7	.	CASSVGWGREEQYF	TGTGCCAGCAGCGTAGGTTGGGGAAGGGAGGAGCAGTACTTC
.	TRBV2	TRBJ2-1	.	CASSESQGNEQFF	TGTGCCAGCAGTGAGAGTCAGGGAAATGAGCAGTTCTTC
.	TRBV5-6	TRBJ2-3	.	CASSLRSGVSTDTQYF	TGTGCCAGCAGCTTGAGAAGCGGAGTTAGCACAGATACGCAGTATTTT
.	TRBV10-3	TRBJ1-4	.	CAISAKGDEKLFF	TGTGCCATCAGTGCTAAAGGGGATGAAAAACTGTTTTTT
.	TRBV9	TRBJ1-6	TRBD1	CASSARDRGAPLHF	TGTGCCAGCAGCGCAAGGGACAGGGGGGCACCCCTCCACTTT
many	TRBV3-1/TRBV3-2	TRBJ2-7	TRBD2	CASSAPGLGFNEQYF	TGTGCCAGCAGCGCACCGGGACTAGGATTTAACGAGCAGTACTTC
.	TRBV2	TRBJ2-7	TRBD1	CASSAGQDYEQYF	TGTGCCAGCAGTGCGGGACAGGACTACGAGCAGTACTTC
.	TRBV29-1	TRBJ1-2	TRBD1	CSVGTGKSGYTF	TGCAGCGTTGGGACAGGGAAGAGTGGCTACACCTTC
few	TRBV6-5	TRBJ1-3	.	CASKLYSGNTIYF	TGTGCCAGTAAACTTTACTCTGGAAACACCATATATTTT
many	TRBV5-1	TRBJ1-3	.	CASSLQGDTIYF	TGCGCCAGCAGCTTACAGGGAGACACCATATATTTT
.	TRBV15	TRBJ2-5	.	CATSRDVRLTPRQETQYF	TGTGCCACCAGCAGAGATGTGCGACTCACACCCCGCCAAGAGACCCAGTACTTC
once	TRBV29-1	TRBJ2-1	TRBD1	CSVEPGQVNEQFF	TGCAGCGTAGAACCGGGACAGGTGAATGAGCAGTTCTTC
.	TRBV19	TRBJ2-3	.	CASTTPNRDTDTQYF	TGTGCCAGTACTACGCCTAACAGGGACACAGATACGCAGTATTTT
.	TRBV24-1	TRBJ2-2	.	CATYSNTGELFF	TGTGCCACCTACTCGAACACCGGGGAGCTGTTTTTT
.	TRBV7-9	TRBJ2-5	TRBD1	CASSSTGGQETQYF	TGTGCCAGCAGTTCTACAGGGGGCCAAGAGACCCAGTACTTC
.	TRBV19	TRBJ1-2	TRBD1	CASSTLPGQGSGYTF	TGTGCCAGTAGTACACTCCCGGGACAGGGGTCTGGCTACACCTTC
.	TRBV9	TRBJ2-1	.	CASSPDRHSYNEQFF	TGTGCCAGCAGCCCAGACCGACACTCCTACAATGAGCAGTTCTTC
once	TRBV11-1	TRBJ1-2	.	CASSLGASQRNYGYTF	TGTGCCAGCAGCTTAGGGGCAAGCCAACGTAACTATGGCTACACCTTC
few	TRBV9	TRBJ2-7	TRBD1	CASSVDPGGVYEQYF	TGTGCCAGCAGCGTAGATCCAGGGGGAGTATACGAGCAGTACTTC
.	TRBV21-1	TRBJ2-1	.	CASSKDPQAGEDNEQFF	TGTGCCAGCAGCAAGGATCCCCAAGCGGGAGAAGACAATGAGCAGTTCTTC
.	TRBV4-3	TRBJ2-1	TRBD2	CASSQTSGRMNEQFF	TGCGCCAGCAGCCAAACCAGCGGGAGGATGAATGAGCAGTTCTTC
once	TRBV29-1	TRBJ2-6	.	CSVEVTGANVLTF	TGCAGCGTTGAAGTGACAGGGGCCAACGTCCTGACTTTC
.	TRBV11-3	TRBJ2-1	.	CASSSGGGPYNEQFF	TGTGCCAGCAGCTCAGGCGGAGGGCCCTACAATGAGCAGTTCTTC
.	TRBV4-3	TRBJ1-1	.	CASSHSDRSNTEAFF	TGCGCCAGCAGCCATTCCGACAGGTCGAACACTGAAGCTTTCTTT
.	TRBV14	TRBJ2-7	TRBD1	CASRRTGTGTYEQYF	TGTGCCAGCAGACGCACCGGGACAGGGACCTACGAGCAGTACTTC
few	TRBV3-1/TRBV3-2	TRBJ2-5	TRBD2	CASSQGLAGAQETQYF	TGTGCCAGCAGCCAAGGGCTAGCGGGTGCGCAAGAGACCCAGTACTTC
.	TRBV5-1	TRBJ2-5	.	CASSLGPGEGETQYF	TGCGCCAGCAGCTTGGGACCAGGGGAGGGAGAGACCCAGTACTTC
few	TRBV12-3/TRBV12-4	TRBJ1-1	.	CASTLYSEAFF	TGTGCCAGCACCTTATATTCTGAAGCTTTCTTT
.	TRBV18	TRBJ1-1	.	CASSPRGGTEAFF	TGTGCCAGCTCACCTAGGGGAGGGACTGAAGCTTTCTTT
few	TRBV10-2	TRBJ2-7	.	CASSETGISYEQYF	TGCGCCAGCAGTGAGACCGGGATTTCCTACGAGCAGTACTTC
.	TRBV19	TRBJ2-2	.	CASSTIETNTGELFF	TGTGCCAGTAGTACAATAGAGACAAACACCGGGGAGCTGTTTTTT
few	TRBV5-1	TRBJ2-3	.	CASSLEVGTRTDTQYF	TGCGCCAGCAGCTTGGAGGTGGGCACTCGCACAGATACGCAGTATTTT
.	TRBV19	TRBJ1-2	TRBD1	CASSPRQGSSFNYGYTF	TGTGCCAGTAGTCCCCGACAGGGGTCCTCCTTTAACTATGGCTACACCTTC
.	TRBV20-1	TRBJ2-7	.	CSAGGRYEQYF	TGCAGTGCTGGGGGCAGGTACGAGCAGTACTTC
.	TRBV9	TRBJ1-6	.	CASSAYLKPNSPLHF	TGTGCCAGCAGCGCCTACTTAAAGCCCAATTCACCCCTCCACTTT
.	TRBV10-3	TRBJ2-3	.	CAISDRGGRGTDTQYF	TGTGCCATCAGTGATCGGGGAGGACGGGGCACAGATACGCAGTATTTT
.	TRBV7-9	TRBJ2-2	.	CASSWGAGELFF	TGTGCCAGCAGCTGGGGCGCCGGGGAGCTGTTTTTT